The next 2 T cell receptor beta chains were all read from a single sample in a study of regulatory T cells in long-lasting Graves disease. Time point denoted: newly diagnosed GD, antithyroid drugs for less than 3 months. After RNA was extracted from PBMCs, the TCR library was made from it. To make TCR beta libraries, researchers used iRepertoire HTBI primers and Arm-PCR of CDR3 regions. A single record per CDR3 protein comes from TCRdb applying MiXCR to the multiplex PCR reads. The table records roughly 520,000 distinct CDR3 sequences, 12% of them present only once. The same data also went into a second study, on T cells in Graves' hyperthyroidism and ophthalmopathy.

This specimen was peripheral blood mononuclear cells (PBMCs), taken at new diagnosis, from a patient treated with antithyroid drugs. These receptors originate from a woman younger than 45 with Graves disease.

This clonotype was counted ten times or more. V gene TRBV9 combines with J gene TRBJ2-1; D possibly corresponds to TRBD2 (5 bases). The V end lost 6 bases, the J end lost 0 bases, and 13 bases lay between the germline ends. This CDR3 spans 15 amino acids. Germline V CDR1 and CDR2: SGDLS, YYNGEE. CDR3 DNA sequence: TGTGCCAGCACCCCCCAAGGGAGCTCCTACAATGAGCAGTTCTTC. Translated, it gives CASTPQGSSYNEQFF.

The chain has TRBV5-1 and TRBJ2-5, with 8 bases fitting TRBD2. Germline CDR1 and CDR2: SGHRS and YFSETQ. The trim removed 5 bases at V and 5 bases at J, leaving 5 bases unmatched. This CDR3 comprises 13 residues. CDR3 in DNA: TGCGCCAGCAGTGGAGCGGGAGCGGAGACCCAGTACTTC. Amino acids: CASSGAGAETQYF.